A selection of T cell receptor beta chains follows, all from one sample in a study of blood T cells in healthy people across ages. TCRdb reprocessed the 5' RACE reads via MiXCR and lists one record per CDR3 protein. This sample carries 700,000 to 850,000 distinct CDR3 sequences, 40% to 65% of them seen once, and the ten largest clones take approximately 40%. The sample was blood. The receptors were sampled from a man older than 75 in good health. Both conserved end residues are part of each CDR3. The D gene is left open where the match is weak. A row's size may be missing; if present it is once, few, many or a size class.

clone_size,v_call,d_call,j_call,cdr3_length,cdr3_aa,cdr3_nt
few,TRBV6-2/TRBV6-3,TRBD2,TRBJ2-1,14,CASTGLAGVGEQFF,TGTGCCAGCACAGGACTAGCGGGGGTAGGTGAGCAGTTCTTC
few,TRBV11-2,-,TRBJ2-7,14,CASTDFVISYEQYF,TGTGCCAGCACCGACTTCGTTATCTCCTACGAGCAGTACTTC
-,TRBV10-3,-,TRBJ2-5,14,CAIGGTQGRQTQYF,TGTGCCATCGGCGGGACACAAGGACGGCAGACCCAGTACTTC
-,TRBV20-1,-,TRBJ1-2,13,CSAKDSFPYGYTF,TGCAGTGCTAAAGACAGCTTCCCCTATGGCTACACCTTC
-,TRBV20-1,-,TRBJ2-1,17,CSARDLFGGQGSNEQFF,TGCAGTGCTAGAGATCTTTTTGGGGGTCAGGGAAGCAATGAGCAGTTCTTC
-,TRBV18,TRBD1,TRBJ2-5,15,CASSTWTGGLETQYF,TGTGCCAGCTCAACCTGGACAGGGGGCTTAGAGACCCAGTACTTC
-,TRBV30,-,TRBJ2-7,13,CAWSTGFAYEQYF,TGTGCCTGGAGTACAGGGTTTGCCTACGAGCAGTACTTC
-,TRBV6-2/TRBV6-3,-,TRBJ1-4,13,CASSPSANEKLFF,TGTGCCAGCAGTCCGTCGGCTAATGAAAAACTGTTTTTT
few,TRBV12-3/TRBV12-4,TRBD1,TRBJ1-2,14,CASSLETGVNGYTF,TGTGCCAGCAGTTTGGAGACAGGGGTAAATGGCTACACCTTC
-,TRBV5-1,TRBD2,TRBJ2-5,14,CASASGTLQETQYF,TGCGCCAGCGCGAGCGGGACTCTTCAAGAGACCCAGTACTTC
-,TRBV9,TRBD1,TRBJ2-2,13,CASGTGGYGELFF,TGTGCCAGTGGGACAGGGGGCTACGGGGAGCTGTTTTTT
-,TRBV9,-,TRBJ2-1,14,CASSVGSTYNEQFF,TGTGCCAGCAGCGTGGGTTCCACCTACAATGAGCAGTTCTTC
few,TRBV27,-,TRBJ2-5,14,CASSFLGNQETQYF,TGTGCCAGCAGTTTTTTGGGGAACCAAGAGACCCAGTACTTC
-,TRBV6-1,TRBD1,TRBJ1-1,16,CASSGWREGASTEAFF,TGTGCCAGCAGTGGGTGGAGGGAGGGGGCGAGCACTGAAGCTTTCTTT
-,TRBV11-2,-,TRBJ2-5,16,CASSLGPGPWQETQYF,TGTGCCAGCAGCTTAGGTCCGGGGCCGTGGCAAGAGACCCAGTACTTC
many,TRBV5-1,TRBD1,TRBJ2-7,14,CASSLGGQGYEQYF,TGCGCCAGCAGCTTGGGGGGACAGGGCTACGAGCAGTACTTC
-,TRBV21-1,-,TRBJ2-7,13,CASAGKGADEQYF,TGTGCCAGCGCCGGAAAGGGAGCTGACGAGCAGTACTTC
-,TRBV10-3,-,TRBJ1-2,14,CAISESGAGYGYTF,TGTGCCATCAGTGAGTCGGGCGCCGGCTATGGCTACACCTTC
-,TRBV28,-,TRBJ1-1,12,CASSLRMGEAFF,TGTGCCAGCAGTTTACGGATGGGGGAAGCTTTCTTT
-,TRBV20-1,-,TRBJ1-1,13,CSAPPREMGEAFF,TGCAGTGCCCCCCCGAGGGAGATGGGTGAAGCTTTCTTT
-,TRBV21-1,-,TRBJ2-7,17,CASSTDPPGQGLYEQYF,TGTGCCAGCAGTACTGACCCACCGGGACAGGGATTGTACGAGCAGTACTTC
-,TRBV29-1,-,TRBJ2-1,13,CSVGRRSYNEQFF,TGCAGCGTTGGGCGGCGGAGCTACAATGAGCAGTTCTTC
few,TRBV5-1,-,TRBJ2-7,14,CASSFQPFSYEQYF,TGCGCCAGCAGCTTCCAGCCCTTCTCCTACGAGCAGTACTTC
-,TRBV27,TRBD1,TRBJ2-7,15,CASSPYQGDSYEQYF,TGTGCCAGCAGTCCCTATCAGGGGGACTCCTACGAGCAGTACTTC
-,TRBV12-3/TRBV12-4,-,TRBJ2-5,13,CASTNYGEETQYF,TGTGCCAGCACCAACTACGGGGAAGAGACCCAGTACTTC
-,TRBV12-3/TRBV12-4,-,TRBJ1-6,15,CASSLRDGYNSPLHF,TGTGCCAGCAGTTTACGGGACGGGTATAATTCACCCCTCCACTTT
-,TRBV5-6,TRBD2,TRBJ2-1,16,CASSFGLAGSYNEQFF,TGTGCCAGCAGCTTTGGCCTAGCGGGCTCCTACAATGAGCAGTTCTTC
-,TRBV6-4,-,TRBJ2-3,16,CASSPISGRSTDTQYF,TGTGCCAGCAGTCCCATTAGCGGTAGAAGCACAGATACGCAGTATTTT
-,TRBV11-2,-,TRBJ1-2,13,CASSFGVTYGYTF,TGTGCCAGCAGCTTTGGGGTGACCTATGGCTACACCTTC
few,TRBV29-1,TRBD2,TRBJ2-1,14,CSVVFSGRASEQFF,TGCAGCGTAGTATTCAGCGGGAGGGCGAGTGAGCAGTTCTTC
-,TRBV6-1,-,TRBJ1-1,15,CAGSEESFGRAEAFF,TGTGCCGGCAGTGAAGAGTCGTTTGGGAGGGCTGAAGCTTTCTTT
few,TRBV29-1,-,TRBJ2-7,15,CSVEGVVAGGNEQYF,TGCAGCGTTGAAGGAGTGGTGGCAGGCGGTAACGAGCAGTACTTC
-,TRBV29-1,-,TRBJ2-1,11,CSVRLVGEQFF,TGCAGCGTTAGACTAGTGGGCGAGCAGTTCTTC
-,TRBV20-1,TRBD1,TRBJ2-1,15,CSARETGQEYNEQFF,TGCAGTGCTAGAGAGACGGGACAGGAATACAATGAGCAGTTCTTC
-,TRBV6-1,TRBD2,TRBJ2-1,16,CASSTFGTSVLHEQFF,TGTGCCAGCAGTACCTTCGGGACTAGCGTTCTTCATGAGCAGTTCTTC
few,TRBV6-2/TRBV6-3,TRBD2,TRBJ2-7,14,CASTRLAGDYEQYF,TGTGCCAGCACCAGACTAGCGGGAGACTACGAGCAGTACTTC
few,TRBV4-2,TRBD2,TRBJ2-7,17,CASSPRVVAGLSYEQYF,TGTGCCAGCAGCCCGAGAGTGGTAGCGGGTCTCTCCTACGAGCAGTACTTC
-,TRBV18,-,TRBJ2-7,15,CASSPPTTYSYEQYF,TGTGCCAGCTCACCACCGACCACATACTCCTACGAGCAGTACTTC
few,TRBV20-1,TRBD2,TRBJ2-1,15,CSAIGTSGFYNEQFF,TGCAGTGCTATCGGGACTAGCGGGTTTTACAATGAGCAGTTCTTC
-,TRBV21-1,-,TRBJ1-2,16,CASSKGNRGSNYGYTF,TGTGCCAGCAGCAAAGGGAACAGGGGGTCTAACTATGGCTACACCTTC
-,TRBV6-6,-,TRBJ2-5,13,CASSYDRPETQYF,TGTGCCAGCAGTTACGACAGGCCAGAGACCCAGTACTTC
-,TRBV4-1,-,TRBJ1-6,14,CASSQGPLNSPLHF,TGCGCCAGCAGCCAAGGGCCTCTAAATTCACCCCTCCACTTT
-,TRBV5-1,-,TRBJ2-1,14,CASTLGTSYNEQFF,TGCGCCAGCACCTTGGGCACCTCCTACAATGAGCAGTTCTTC
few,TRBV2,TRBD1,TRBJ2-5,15,CASSSGQGGRETQYF,TGTGCCAGCAGTTCAGGACAGGGGGGAAGAGAGACCCAGTACTTC
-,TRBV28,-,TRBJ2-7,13,CASRTIASYEQYF,TGTGCCAGCCGGACTATCGCCTCCTACGAGCAGTACTTC
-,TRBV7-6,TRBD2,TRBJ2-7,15,CASSRGLAGFREQYF,TGTGCCAGCAGCCGGGGACTAGCGGGATTCCGCGAGCAGTACTTC
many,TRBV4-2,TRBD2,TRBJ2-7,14,CASSPRAGAYEQYF,TGTGCCAGCAGCCCACGGGCGGGAGCTTACGAGCAGTACTTC
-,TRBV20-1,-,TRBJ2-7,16,CSARARGSGGGYEQYF,TGCAGTGCTAGGGCTAGGGGCAGTGGGGGTGGCTACGAGCAGTACTTC
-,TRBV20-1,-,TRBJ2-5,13,CSASLAGQETQYF,TGCAGTGCTAGTCTAGCAGGCCAAGAGACCCAGTACTTC
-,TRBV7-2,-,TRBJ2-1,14,CASSRDLSYNEQFF,TGTGCCAGCAGCCGGGACTTGTCCTACAATGAGCAGTTCTTC
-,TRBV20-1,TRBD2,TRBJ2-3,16,CSAERTSGSKHRYAYF,TGCAGTGCTGAAAGGACTAGCGGGAGTAAGCACAGATACGCGTATTTT
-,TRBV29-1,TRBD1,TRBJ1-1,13,CSVGTGLGTEAFF,TGCAGCGTTGGGACAGGGCTCGGAACTGAAGCTTTCTTT
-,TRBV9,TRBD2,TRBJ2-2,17,CASSVAESAGGLGELFF,TGTGCCAGCAGCGTAGCTGAATCGGCGGGAGGGCTCGGGGAGCTGTTTTTT
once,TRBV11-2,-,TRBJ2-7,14,CASSLAVPSYEQYF,TGTGCCAGCAGCTTAGCGGTTCCCTCCTACGAGCAGTACTTC
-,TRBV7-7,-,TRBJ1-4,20,CASSLGARQPIKTTNEKLFF,TGTGCCAGCAGCTTGGGGGCACGACAACCCATTAAAACAACTAATGAAAAACTGTTTTTT
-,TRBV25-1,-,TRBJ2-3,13,CASSEQGTPLAYF,TGTGCCAGCAGTGAGCAGGGGACACCCCTAGCGTATTTT
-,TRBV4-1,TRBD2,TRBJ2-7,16,CASNHDTTSGSYEQYF,TGCGCCAGCAACCATGACACGACTAGCGGGAGTTACGAGCAGTACTTC
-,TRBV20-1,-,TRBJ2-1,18,CSARARGLASGWGNEQFF,TGCAGTGCTAGAGCCCGCGGTCTAGCGAGCGGTTGGGGAAATGAGCAGTTCTTC
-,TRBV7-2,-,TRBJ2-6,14,CASSPNPGANVLTF,TGTGCCAGCAGCCCTAACCCTGGGGCCAACGTCCTGACTTTC